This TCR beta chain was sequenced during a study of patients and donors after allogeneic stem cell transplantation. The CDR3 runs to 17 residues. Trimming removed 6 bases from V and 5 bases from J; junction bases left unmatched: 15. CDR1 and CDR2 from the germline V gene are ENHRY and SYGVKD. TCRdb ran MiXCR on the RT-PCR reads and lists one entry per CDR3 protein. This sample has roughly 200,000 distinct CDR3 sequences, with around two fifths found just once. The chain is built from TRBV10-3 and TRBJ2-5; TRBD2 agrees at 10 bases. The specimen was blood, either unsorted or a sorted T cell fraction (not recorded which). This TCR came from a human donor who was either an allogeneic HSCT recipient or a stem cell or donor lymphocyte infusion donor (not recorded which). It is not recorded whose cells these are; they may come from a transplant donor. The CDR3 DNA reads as TGTGCCATCAGCCTTCAACCTAGCGGGAGTCGGAGGGAGACCCAGTACTTC. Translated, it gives CAISLQPSGSRRETQYF.